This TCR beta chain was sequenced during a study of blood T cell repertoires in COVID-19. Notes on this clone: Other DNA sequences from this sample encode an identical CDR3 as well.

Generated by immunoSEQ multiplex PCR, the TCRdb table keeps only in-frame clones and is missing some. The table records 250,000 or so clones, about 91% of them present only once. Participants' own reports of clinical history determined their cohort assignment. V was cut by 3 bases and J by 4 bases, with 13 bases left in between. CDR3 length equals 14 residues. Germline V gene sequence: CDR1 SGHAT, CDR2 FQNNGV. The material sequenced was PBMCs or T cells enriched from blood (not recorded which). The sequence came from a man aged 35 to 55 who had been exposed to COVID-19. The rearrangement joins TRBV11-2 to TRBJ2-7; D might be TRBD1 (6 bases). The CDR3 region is CASSLGTSAYEQYF. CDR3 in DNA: TGTGCCAGCAGCTTGGGGACATCGGCTTACGAGCAGTACTTC.